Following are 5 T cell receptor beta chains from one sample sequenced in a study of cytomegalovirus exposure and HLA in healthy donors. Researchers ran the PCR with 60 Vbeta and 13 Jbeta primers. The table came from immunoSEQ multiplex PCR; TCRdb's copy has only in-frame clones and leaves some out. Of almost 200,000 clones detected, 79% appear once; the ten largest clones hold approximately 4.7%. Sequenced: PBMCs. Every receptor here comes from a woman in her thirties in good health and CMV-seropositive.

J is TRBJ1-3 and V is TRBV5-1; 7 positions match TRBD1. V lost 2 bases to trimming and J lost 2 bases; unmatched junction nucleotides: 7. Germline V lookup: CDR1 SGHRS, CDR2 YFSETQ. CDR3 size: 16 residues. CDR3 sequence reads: CASSFDRAIPGNTIYF. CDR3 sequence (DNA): TGCGCCAGCAGCTTTGACAGGGCGATCCCTGGAAACACCATATATTTT. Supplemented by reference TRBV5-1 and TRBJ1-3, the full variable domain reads KAGVTQTPRYLIKTRGQQVTLSCSPISGHRSVSWYQQTPGQGLQFLFEYFSETQRNKGNFPGRFSGRQFSNSRSEMNVSTLELGDSALYLCASSFDRAIPGNTIYFGEGSWLTVV.

CDR3 amino acids: CASSLYPRQVPYNEQFF. The DNA for the CDR3 is TGCGCCAGCAGCTTGTATCCCAGACAAGTTCCTTACAATGAGCAGTTCTTC. The rearrangement links TRBV5-1 to TRBJ2-1; D is uncertain. The germline V gene encodes CDR1 SGHRS and CDR2 YFSETQ. This CDR3 region has 17 residues. V shed 1 base and J shed 4 bases, with 18 bases lying between them.

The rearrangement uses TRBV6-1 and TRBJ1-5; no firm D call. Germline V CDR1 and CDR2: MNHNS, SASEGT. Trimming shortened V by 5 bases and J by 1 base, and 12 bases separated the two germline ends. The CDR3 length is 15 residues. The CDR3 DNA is TGTGCCAGCAGTAAGTTATCCGCGAGCAATCAGCCCCAGCATTTT. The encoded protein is CASSKLSASNQPQHF.

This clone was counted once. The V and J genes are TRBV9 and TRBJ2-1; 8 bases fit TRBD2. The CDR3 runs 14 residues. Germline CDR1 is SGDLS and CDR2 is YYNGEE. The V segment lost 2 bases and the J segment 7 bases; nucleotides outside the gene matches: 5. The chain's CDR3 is CASSVLPGGNEQFF. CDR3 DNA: TGTGCCAGCAGCGTCTTACCGGGGGGGAATGAGCAGTTCTTC.

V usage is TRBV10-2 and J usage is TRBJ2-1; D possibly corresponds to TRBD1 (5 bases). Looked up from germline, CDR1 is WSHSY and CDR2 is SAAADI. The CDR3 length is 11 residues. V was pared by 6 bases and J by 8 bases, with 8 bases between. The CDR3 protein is CASRGVDEQFF. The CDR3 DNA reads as TGCGCCAGCAGAGGGGTTGATGAGCAGTTCTTC.